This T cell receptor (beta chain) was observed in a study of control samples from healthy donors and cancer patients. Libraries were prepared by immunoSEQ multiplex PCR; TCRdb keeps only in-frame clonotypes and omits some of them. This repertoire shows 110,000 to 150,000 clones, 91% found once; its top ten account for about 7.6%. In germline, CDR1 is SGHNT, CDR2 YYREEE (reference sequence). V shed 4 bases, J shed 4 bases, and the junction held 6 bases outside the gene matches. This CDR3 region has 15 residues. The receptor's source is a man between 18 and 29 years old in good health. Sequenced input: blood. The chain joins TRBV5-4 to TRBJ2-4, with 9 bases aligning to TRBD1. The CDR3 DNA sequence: TGTGCCAGCAGCACCACAGGGGGCCTGAAAAACATTCAGTACTTC. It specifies CASSTTGGLKNIQYF.